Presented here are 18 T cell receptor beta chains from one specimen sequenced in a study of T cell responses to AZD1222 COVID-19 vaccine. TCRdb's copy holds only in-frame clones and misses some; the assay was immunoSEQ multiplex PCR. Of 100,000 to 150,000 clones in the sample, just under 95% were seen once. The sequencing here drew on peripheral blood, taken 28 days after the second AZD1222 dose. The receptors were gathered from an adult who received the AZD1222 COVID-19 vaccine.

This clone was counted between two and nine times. CDR3 residues: CASSWDRGGEKLFF. For the CDR3, the DNA is TGTGCCAGCAGCTGGGACAGGGGCGGGGAAAAACTGTTTTTT. The chain links TRBV7-2 to TRBJ1-4; 10 bases agree with TRBD1. CDR3 length: 14 amino acids. V lost 4 bases and J lost 8; bases outside the gene matches: 4. CDR1 and CDR2 from the germline V gene are SGHTA and FQGNSA.

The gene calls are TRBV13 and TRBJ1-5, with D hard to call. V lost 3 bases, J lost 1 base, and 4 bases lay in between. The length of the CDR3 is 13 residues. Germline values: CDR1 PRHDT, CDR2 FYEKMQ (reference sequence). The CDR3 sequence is CASSLGSNQPQHF. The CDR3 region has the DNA TGTGCCAGCAGCTTGGGAAGCAATCAGCCCCAGCATTTT.

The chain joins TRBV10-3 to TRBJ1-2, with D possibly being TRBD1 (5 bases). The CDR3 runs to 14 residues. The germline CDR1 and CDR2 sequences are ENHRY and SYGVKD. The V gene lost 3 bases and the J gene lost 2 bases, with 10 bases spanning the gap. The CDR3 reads CAISDRQLNYGYTF. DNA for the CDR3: TGTGCCATCAGTGACCGACAGCTGAACTATGGCTACACCTTC.

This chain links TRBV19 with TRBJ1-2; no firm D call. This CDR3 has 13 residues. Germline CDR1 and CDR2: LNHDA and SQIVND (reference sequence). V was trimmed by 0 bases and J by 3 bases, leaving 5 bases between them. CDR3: CASSIDPDYGYTF. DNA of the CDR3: TGTGCCAGTAGTATAGATCCCGACTATGGCTACACCTTC.

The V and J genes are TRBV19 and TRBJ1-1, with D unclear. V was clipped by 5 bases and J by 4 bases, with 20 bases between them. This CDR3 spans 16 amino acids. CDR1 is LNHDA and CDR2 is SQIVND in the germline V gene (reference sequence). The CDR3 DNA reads TGTGCCAGTAGTCTCCGGCGGTCCGAGGGAGCCACTGAAGCTTTCTTT. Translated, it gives CASSLRRSEGATEAFF. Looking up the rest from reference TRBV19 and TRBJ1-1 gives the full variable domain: DGGITQSPKYLFRKEGQNVTLSCEQNLNHDAMYWYRQDPGQGLRLIYYSQIVNDFQKGDIAEGYSVSREKKESFPLTVTSAQKNPTAFYLCASSLRRSEGATEAFFGQGTRLTVV.

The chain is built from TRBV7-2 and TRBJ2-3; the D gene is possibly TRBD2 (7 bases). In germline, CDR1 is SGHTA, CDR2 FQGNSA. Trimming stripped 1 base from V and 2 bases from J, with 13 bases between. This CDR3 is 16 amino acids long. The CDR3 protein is CASSLVGGRNTDTQYF. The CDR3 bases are TGTGCCAGCAGCTTAGTGGGGGGGCGGAACACAGATACGCAGTATTTT.

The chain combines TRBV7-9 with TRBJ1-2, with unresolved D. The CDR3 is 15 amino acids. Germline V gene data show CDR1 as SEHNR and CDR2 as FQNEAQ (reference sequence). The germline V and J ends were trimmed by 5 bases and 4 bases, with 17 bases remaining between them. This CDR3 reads CASSAVRQQGYGYTF. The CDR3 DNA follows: TGTGCCAGCAGCGCCGTCCGGCAACAAGGCTATGGCTACACCTTC.

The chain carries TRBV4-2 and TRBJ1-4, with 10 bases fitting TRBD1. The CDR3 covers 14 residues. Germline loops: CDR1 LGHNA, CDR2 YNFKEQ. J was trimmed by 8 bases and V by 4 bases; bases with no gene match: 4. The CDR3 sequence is CASSRGTGVEKLFF. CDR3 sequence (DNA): TGTGCCAGCAGCCGCGGGACAGGGGTGGAAAAACTGTTTTTT.

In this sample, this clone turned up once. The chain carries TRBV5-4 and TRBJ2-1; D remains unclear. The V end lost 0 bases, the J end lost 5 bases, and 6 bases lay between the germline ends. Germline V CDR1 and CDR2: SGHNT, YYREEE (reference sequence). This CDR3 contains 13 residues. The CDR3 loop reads CASSLVNDNEQFF. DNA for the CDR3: TGTGCCAGCAGCTTGGTAAACGACAATGAGCAGTTCTTC.

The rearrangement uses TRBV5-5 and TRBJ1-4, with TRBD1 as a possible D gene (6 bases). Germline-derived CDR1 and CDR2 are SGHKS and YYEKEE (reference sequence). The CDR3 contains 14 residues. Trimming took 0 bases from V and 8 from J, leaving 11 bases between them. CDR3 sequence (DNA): TGTGCCAGCAGCTTGGGCGTAGGGGGAGAAAAACTGTTTTTT. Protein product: CASSLGVGGEKLFF.

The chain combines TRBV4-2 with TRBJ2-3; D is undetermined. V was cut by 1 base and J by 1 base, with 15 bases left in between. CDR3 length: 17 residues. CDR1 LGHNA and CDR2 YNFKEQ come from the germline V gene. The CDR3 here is CASSQGEANSGTDTQYF. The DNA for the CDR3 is TGTGCCAGCAGCCAAGGCGAGGCGAACTCTGGCACAGATACGCAGTATTTT.

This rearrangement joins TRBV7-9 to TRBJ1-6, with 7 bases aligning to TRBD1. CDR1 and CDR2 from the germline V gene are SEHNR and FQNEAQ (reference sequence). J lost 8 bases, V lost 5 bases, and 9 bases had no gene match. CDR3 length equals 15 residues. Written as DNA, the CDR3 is TGTGCCAGCAGCCATCGACAGGGAAGACATTCACCCCTCCACTTT. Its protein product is CASSHRQGRHSPLHF.

The CDR3 sequence is CAISRTGGVAEAFF. The CDR3 DNA is TGTGCCATCAGTAGGACAGGGGGCGTCGCTGAAGCTTTCTTT. The chain is built from TRBV10-3 and TRBJ1-1, with 11 bases identical to TRBD1. V dropped 5 bases and J dropped 6; count of bases not matched to a gene: 5. Germline assignment: CDR1 ENHRY and CDR2 SYGVKD. The CDR3 is made up of 14 amino acids.

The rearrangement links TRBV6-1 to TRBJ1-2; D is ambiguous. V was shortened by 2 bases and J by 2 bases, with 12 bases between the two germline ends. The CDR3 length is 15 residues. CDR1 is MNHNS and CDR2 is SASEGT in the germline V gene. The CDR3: CASSEFDIRNYGYTF. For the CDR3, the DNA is TGTGCCAGCAGTGAATTCGATATAAGGAACTATGGCTACACCTTC.

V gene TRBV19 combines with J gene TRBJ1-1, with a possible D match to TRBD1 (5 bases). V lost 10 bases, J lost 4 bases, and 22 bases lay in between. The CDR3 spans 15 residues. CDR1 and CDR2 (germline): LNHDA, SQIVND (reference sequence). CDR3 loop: CATHTGGGSGTEAFF. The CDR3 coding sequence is TGTGCCACACATACAGGCGGGGGTTCGGGCACTGAAGCTTTCTTT.

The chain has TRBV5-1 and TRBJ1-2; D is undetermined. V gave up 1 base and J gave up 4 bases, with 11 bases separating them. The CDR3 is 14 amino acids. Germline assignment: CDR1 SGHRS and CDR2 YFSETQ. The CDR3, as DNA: TGCGCCAGCAGCTTGCTTCCGGGAAGCTATGGCTACACCTTC. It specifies CASSLLPGSYGYTF.

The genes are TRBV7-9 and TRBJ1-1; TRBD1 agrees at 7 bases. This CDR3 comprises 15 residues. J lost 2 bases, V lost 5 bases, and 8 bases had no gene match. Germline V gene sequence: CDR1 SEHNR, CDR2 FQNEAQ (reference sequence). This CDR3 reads CASSARTGRNTEAFF. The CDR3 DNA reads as TGTGCCAGCAGCGCGCGGACAGGACGCAACACTGAAGCTTTCTTT.

CDR3 residues: CASSRLAGNTQYF. Written as DNA, the CDR3 is TGTGCCAGCAGCCGACTAGCGGGGAACACCCAGTACTTC. The rearrangement links TRBV5-6 to TRBJ2-5; 11 bases agree with TRBD2. This CDR3 has 13 residues. The germline CDR1 and CDR2 sequences are SGHDT and YYEEEE. Losses at the gene ends were 4 bases for V and 8 bases for J; bases not matched to a gene: 4.